The clone carrying this T cell receptor beta chain was seen just once. Its antigen is as yet unknown. The source of the sample is a study of persistence of HIV-infected CD4 T cells. This was the immunoSEQ version 4 assay in survey mode. The data were produced by immunoSEQ multiplex PCR, yet TCRdb's version contains in-frame clones alone and is incomplete. The sample shows approximately 35,000 clones, approximately 78% of them seen only once. Looked up from germline, CDR1 is GTSNPN and CDR2 is SVGIG (reference sequence). CDR3 length: 13 residues. The V end was cut by 2 bases, the J end by 1 base, with 8 bases between. Cells were stimulated with overlapping HIV-1 Gag 15-mer peptides. Memory cells lacking CD40L and CD69 with high CD45RO were sorted.

The rearrangement uses TRBV30 and TRBJ1-1; D perhaps matches TRBD1 (5 bases). The source was cultured CD4+ T cells from PBMCs, collected from a patient who received antiretroviral therapy. This TCR derives from an adult with HIV. The donor label of this sample is uncertain. CDR3 DNA sequence: TGTGCCTGGAGTCCCGACAGGAACACTGAAGCTTTCTTT. Its translation is CAWSPDRNTEAFF.